This TCR beta chain is drawn from a study of circulating CD8 cells and anti-PD-1 response in melanoma. In the study overall: About 55% of the 13 melanoma patients received first-line anti-PD-1 therapy. Non-responders showed stable or progressive disease; responders showed complete or partial response.

The CDR3 has 15 amino acids. Per germline, CDR1 SGDLS and CDR2 YYNGEE. Details on this clonotype: What it binds is unknown. A read error may explain this, as a much larger clone is one base away.

TCR libraries were prepared from 15 ng of total RNA with the QIAseq Immune Repertoire TCR panel. TCRdb re-called the reads through MiXCR, storing one row per CDR3 protein. The sample has under 350 distinct CDR3 sequences, approximately 12% seen once. Four subsets defined by PD-1 and/or TIGIT were sorted from live CD3+CD8+TCRalphabeta+ cells. Study-wide results and caveats: Under 8% of TRB clonotypes were shared between subsets at M1. Previously treated and treatment-naive patients were pooled together.

Specimen: CD8+ T cells from PBMCs, collected at baseline or after one month of anti-PD-1 therapy (not recorded which). The source of this sequence is a human donor with melanoma. J is TRBJ2-3 and V is TRBV9, with D perhaps matching TRBD2 (6 bases). Written as DNA, the CDR3 is TGTGCCAGCAGCGCGTATGGGGGGAGCACAGGTACGCAGTATTTT. This sequence encodes CASSAYGGSTGTQYF.